This is a list of T cell receptor beta chains from one sample in a study of blood T cell repertoires in COVID-19. Sequenced by immunoSEQ multiplex PCR; TCRdb stores in-frame clones only, minus some. Seen here are some 21,000 clones, roughly 90% observed once, and the top ten hold 18%. The source material was peripheral blood. These TCRs come from a human donor in a cohort sampled during active COVID-19. Both conserved end residues are trimmed from each CDR3. A clone size is listed for some rows: how often the clone was seen (once, few, many), or a class if it is expanded.

NA | TRBV27 | ASSWDRSTEAF
NA | TRBV6-5 | ASSGTGGANSPLH
NA | TRBV18 | ASSPDRDHGYT
NA | TRBV5-8 | ASSVRDSSGNTIY
NA | TRBV27 | ASRMTANTEAF
NA | TRBV5-4 | ASSLAGQTYGYT
NA | TRBV5-4 | ASSDRDAYQETQY
few | TRBV6-2/TRBV6-3 | ASSYSWRTGSQPQH
NA | TRBV13 | ASSKDRRGGEAF
NA | TRBV7-9 | ASSPTDSLSGYT
NA | TRBV19 | ASMMGGLPGQGGYGYT
NA | TRBV19 | ASKRLGRLAGGMGEQF
NA | TRBV10-3 | AISDGSYNYGYT
NA | TRBV15 | ATSRDRGGPYEQY
NA | TRBV25-1 | ASSNPGTEAF
NA | TRBV5-4 | ASSSDRGINSPLH
NA | TRBV7-9 | ASSLEGSTDTQY
NA | TRBV27 | ASRYRGGEQY
NA | TRBV10-3 | ANSPGEREKLF
NA | TRBV7-7 | ASSRMVGLNTEAF
NA | TRBV6-2/TRBV6-3 | ASSYSWTGYQETQY
NA | TRBV10-3 | AILSGGAPEQF
NA | TRBV6-5 | ASSPAGANTEAF
NA | TRBV7-6 | ASSPLASGGRTGELF
NA | TRBV5-4 | ASSPGGAGAQETQY
NA | TRBV2 | ASSEPRVNGDTEAF
NA | TRBV4-1 | ASSQVSQGVGNTIY
NA | TRBV11-2 | ASSLGASGGPLTGELF
NA | TRBV3-1/TRBV3-2 | ASSENSYEQY
NA | TRBV12-3/TRBV12-4 | ASSSPVGELF
NA | TRBV29-1 | SVDLQGYNGYT
NA | TRBV21-1 | ASSGPRGNYGYT
NA | TRBV3-1/TRBV3-2 | ASSQGQVVWTGNTIY
NA | TRBV5-1 | ASSLDDWGYT
NA | TRBV7-9 | ASSQSDRSNYGYT
NA | TRBV11-2 | ASSQTSGRGTGELF
NA | TRBV29-1 | SVTRGSAGGYT
NA | TRBV27 | ASSRKIRGMTNTEAF
NA | TRBV6-4 | ASSDRTGHEQY
NA | TRBV7-9 | ASSPSGQRFGKLF
once | TRBV27 | ASTRGTGMGEQY
NA | TRBV7-2 | ASSRSRPEGAQH
once | TRBV6-2/TRBV6-3 | ASTPLRLAGGETQY
few | TRBV5-4 | ASSRLLAGGRTDTQY
NA | TRBV3-1/TRBV3-2 | ASSHRIGVLPQPQH
NA | TRBV5-1 | ASNPAGLAGGETQY
NA | TRBV5-1 | ASHDRGRGLPLR
NA | TRBV19 | ASSILGDMNTEAF
NA | TRBV6-5 | ASSYPRSSGNTIY
once | TRBV6-5 | ASRGRQGNTEAF
NA | TRBV6-6 | ASSALQGSTEAF
NA | TRBV5-1 | ASSLGRTDTQY
once | TRBV5-8 | ASSSPGGSYGYT
NA | TRBV6-5 | ATGGGRFYGYT